This T cell receptor (beta chain) is from a study of blood T cells in healthy people across ages. V shed 1 base and J shed 6 bases, with 6 bases lying between them. CDR3 length equals 12 residues. Germline CDR1 and CDR2: LGHDT and YNNKEL (reference sequence). This clonotype was observed a few times. As yet, its antigen is unknown. Through a sample-barcoded 5' primer and a J-beta primer mix, a second PCR was run for roughly 6 to 11 cycles. Every cDNA molecule bore a tag from a template-switch adaptor containing 12 random nucleotides. TCRdb analysed the 5' RACE reads with MiXCR anew, one entry per CDR3 protein. The sample contains 1.5 million to 2 million distinct CDR3 sequences, approximately 30% of which appear only once. General observations from the study: Any conclusive comparison of naive versus antigen-experienced cells was prevented by using unsorted PBMCs.

The sequenced sample was blood. V usage is TRBV3-1 and J usage is TRBJ1-1, with D uncertain. The receptor's source is a young woman in good health. CDR3 coding DNA: TGTGCCAGCAGCCAAGTGAGCTCTGAAGCTTTCTTT. It is translated as CASSQVSSEAFF.